This entry concerns a single T cell receptor (beta chain). This receptor's antigen is unknown. The input lacks base qualities; no much larger clone sits a single base away. This sample was included in a study of early T cells in non-severe SARS-CoV-2 infection (dated by TCRdb to the early 2020s). Regarding the complete study: Because TCR sequencing relied on bulk RNA taken from unsorted whole blood, pairing of alpha and beta chains was not possible.

Trimming leaves V shorter by 5 bases and J shorter by 6 bases, with the junction holding 6 bases beyond the gene matches. Sequences SQVTM (CDR1) and ANQGSEA (CDR2) are obtained from the germline V gene. The CDR3 has 15 amino acids, counting the end cysteine and phenylalanine. The only DNA kept is the CDR3, 45 bases in frame from the first base. Set within a cohort of healthcare workers in London, UK, this nested case-control study involved weekly PCR testing of nasopharyngeal swabs along with blood sampling. Healthcare workers were recruited between 23 and 31 March 2020, during the week of the UK lockdown, and were followed weekly for up to about 16 weeks. Libraries were made using 5' RACE. TCRdb shows the sequencer as NextSeq 500. The TCR library protocol attached unique molecular identifiers to individual cDNA molecules to correct for sequencing error and PCR bias. Both TCR alpha and beta chains were sequenced, and tight co-correlation was observed between alpha and beta sequence abundances in each sample. The source study handled its data this way. Decombinator V4 was used to perform V gene, J gene and CDR3 annotation of TCR sequences. Expanded TCRs were defined as changing significantly between any two time points under a Poisson model with p below 0.0001. TCR abundances were normalised to the total number of TCRs sequenced in each sample and reported as counts per million. MAIT TCRs were defined by TRAV1-2 paired with TRAJ12, TRAJ20 or TRAJ33, and iNKT TCRs by TRAV10 paired with TRAJ18. VDJdb, accessed 1 November 2021, was searched for CMV, EBV and SARS-CoV-2 annotated TCRs, with TCRs annotated for multiple antigens excluded. The public reads were reprocessed in TCRdb via fastp at Q25 and MiXCR, keeping in-frame beta chains. All rows with the same CDR3 protein become a single entry with the most common DNA and genes. Here the V and J calls rest on TCRdb's processing, not on the authors' analysis. This sample has some 51,000 distinct CDR3 sequences in its table, and under 15% of those were observed once. The ten most abundant clones make up roughly 10% of the sample.

Overall study outcomes, separate from this receptor: Matching against VDJdb was skewed toward anti-spike CD8 responses, likely underestimated virus-specific expansions, and missed private and CD4 specificities.

The chain couples TRBV29-1 to TRBJ2-1; 14 bases in the junction line up with TRBD2. This sequence originates from an adult who was a healthcare worker with PCR-confirmed SARS-CoV-2 infection or an uninfected control (not recorded which). This specimen was whole blood, taken at baseline. The DNA sequence is as follows: TGCAGCGTTTATCCGGGACTAGCGGGAGCCAATGAGCAGTTCTTC. It specifies CSVYPGLAGANEQFF.